The rows below give T cell receptor beta chains drawn from one sample of a study of T cell changes during pregnancy in multiple sclerosis. Profiling relied on immunoSEQ multiplex PCR, and the TCRdb table lists in-frame clones only, not all of them. The sample consists of about 60,000 clones, 90% of them appearing once. The sample was peripheral blood, taken in the second trimester of pregnancy. These receptors were taken from a female donor in good health, enrolled as a control in a pregnancy study. The CDR3 runs from the conserved cysteine through the conserved F or W. A D gene is named only where the DNA matches it firmly. Clone size appears in some rows only: once, few, many, or a class for an expanded clone.

CDR3aa	CDR3nt	j_gene	d_gene	v_gene	abundance
CAWSGTGNYNEQFF	TGTGCCTGGAGTGGGACAGGGAACTACAATGAGCAGTTCTTC	TRBJ2-1	TRBD1	TRBV30	once
CASTVGLAGAREQYF	TGTGCCAGCACGGTCGGGCTAGCGGGAGCTCGCGAGCAGTACTTC	TRBJ2-7	TRBD2	TRBV5-6	-
CASSPYGGTDYYEQYF	TGTGCCAGCAGCCCTTACGGGGGAACGGATTATTACGAGCAGTACTTC	TRBJ2-7	-	TRBV7-8	-
CAISVGADRTEAFF	TGTGCCATCAGTGTAGGTGCGGACAGAACTGAAGCTTTCTTT	TRBJ1-1	-	TRBV10-3	-
CASSFTDRRNYEQYF	TGTGCCAGCAGTTTTACGGACAGGAGGAACTACGAGCAGTACTTC	TRBJ2-7	TRBD1	TRBV6-5	-
CASAEGGAQDGYTF	TGTGCCAGTGCGGAAGGAGGGGCCCAGGATGGCTACACCTTC	TRBJ1-2	-	TRBV19	-
CASSVRQVGEQYF	TGTGCCAGCAGCGTCAGACAGGTGGGAGAGCAGTACTTC	TRBJ2-7	-	TRBV14	few
CASSPPGAILVYEQYF	TGTGCCAGCTCACCACCGGGCGCGATTTTGGTCTACGAGCAGTACTTC	TRBJ2-7	-	TRBV18	-
CASSPPLGYTEAFF	TGTGCCAGCAGTCCTCCACTTGGTTACACTGAAGCTTTCTTT	TRBJ1-1	-	TRBV7-4	-
CASSPGAYEQYF	TGTGCCAGCAGCCCAGGGGCCTACGAGCAGTACTTC	TRBJ2-7	-	TRBV28	-
CASSLTSGGTDTQYF	TGTGCCAGCAGCTTGACTAGCGGGGGAACAGATACGCAGTATTTT	TRBJ2-3	TRBD2	TRBV5-4	-
CASSRTGTSGNEQFF	TGTGCCAGCAGTCGTACCGGGACTAGCGGCAATGAGCAGTTCTTC	TRBJ2-1	TRBD2	TRBV6-4	-
CASSLDPGGRSISYEQYF	TGTGCCAGCAGCTTGGATCCCGGGGGGCGTAGTATTTCCTACGAGCAGTACTTC	TRBJ2-7	-	TRBV5-4	-
CSASNGDTQYF	TGCAGTGCTAGTAATGGCGATACGCAGTATTTT	TRBJ2-3	-	TRBV20-1	-
CSVGLAWADSYNEQFF	TGCAGCGTTGGTCTAGCGTGGGCCGACTCCTACAATGAGCAGTTCTTC	TRBJ2-1	-	TRBV29-1	-
CASSPSDRGYGYTF	TGTGCCAGCTCGCCCTCGGACAGGGGCTATGGCTACACCTTC	TRBJ1-2	TRBD1	TRBV18	-
CASSPPGREAFF	TGTGCCAGCAGCCCACCCGGTAGAGAAGCTTTCTTT	TRBJ1-1	-	TRBV27	-
CASSYTGGGYTF	TGTGCCAGCAGTTACACCGGCGGTGGCTACACCTTC	TRBJ1-2	-	TRBV2	-
CASRTGVQPQHF	TGTGCCAGCAGAACAGGGGTTCAGCCCCAGCATTTT	TRBJ1-5	TRBD1	TRBV6-5	-
CASSVELAPAYEQYF	TGTGCCAGCAGCGTAGAACTAGCTCCGGCCTACGAGCAGTACTTC	TRBJ2-7	-	TRBV9	-
CAISESGGLEKLFF	TGTGCCATCAGTGAGTCAGGAGGGCTTGAAAAACTGTTTTTT	TRBJ1-4	-	TRBV10-3	-
CASSFFYSARNQPQHF	TGTGCCAGCAGCTTTTTTTATTCGGCGCGGAATCAGCCCCAGCATTTT	TRBJ1-5	-	TRBV5-6	-
CASSLEDYGPYNEQFF	TGCGCCAGCAGCTTAGAGGACTACGGTCCCTACAATGAGCAGTTCTTC	TRBJ2-1	-	TRBV5-1	-
CASSPGTGPHEQYF	TGTGCCAGCAGCCCCGGGACAGGGCCCCACGAGCAGTACTTC	TRBJ2-7	TRBD1	TRBV11-3	-
CASKIGETTEAFF	TGTGCCAGCAAGATCGGGGAGACCACTGAAGCTTTCTTT	TRBJ1-1	-	TRBV27	-
CASSLERTVDGYTF	TGTGCCAGCAGCTTAGAGCGGACTGTTGATGGCTACACCTTC	TRBJ1-2	-	TRBV13	-
CASSPSGQNEQFF	TGTGCCAGCAGTCCAAGCGGACAGAATGAGCAGTTCTTC	TRBJ2-1	-	TRBV6-5	-
CASTSGSSYNEQFF	TGTGCCAGCACGAGCGGGAGCTCCTACAATGAGCAGTTCTTC	TRBJ2-1	TRBD2	TRBV25-1	-
CTSSQTGRNGYTF	TGCACCAGCAGCCAAACCGGGAGGAATGGCTACACCTTC	TRBJ1-2	-	TRBV1	-
CASSERVEQFF	TGTGCCAGCAGTGAGAGGGTCGAGCAGTTCTTC	TRBJ2-1	-	TRBV25-1	few
CASNRGDTQYF	TGCGCCAGCAATAGGGGAGATACGCAGTATTTT	TRBJ2-3	-	TRBV4-1	-
CASSPFTENQPQHF	TGTGCCAGCTCACCTTTTACAGAGAATCAGCCCCAGCATTTT	TRBJ1-5	-	TRBV18	-
CASSFLRDNYGYTF	TGTGCCAGCAGCTTTTTGAGGGATAACTATGGCTACACCTTC	TRBJ1-2	-	TRBV5-4	-
CASSFGGRAHDTQYF	TGTGCCAGCAGTTTTGGCGGGAGGGCCCACGATACGCAGTATTTT	TRBJ2-3	TRBD2	TRBV27	-
CASSRTGGRQPQHF	TGTGCCAGCAGTCGGACAGGGGGAAGGCAGCCCCAGCATTTT	TRBJ1-5	TRBD1	TRBV28	-
CASSLNPGTGHTEAFF	TGCGCCAGCAGCCTTAATCCCGGGACAGGACACACTGAAGCTTTCTTT	TRBJ1-1	TRBD1	TRBV5-1	-
CASSAGLAEYNEQFF	TGTGCTAGCAGCGCCGGACTAGCGGAATACAATGAGCAGTTCTTC	TRBJ2-1	TRBD2	TRBV7-7	-
CASRPTGTGNYEQYF	TGTGCCAGCAGACCCACCGGGACAGGGAATTACGAGCAGTACTTC	TRBJ2-7	TRBD1	TRBV7-9	-
CASSHGLAGTYEQYF	TGCGCCAGCAGCCACGGACTAGCGGGAACCTACGAGCAGTACTTC	TRBJ2-7	TRBD2	TRBV5-1	-
CASSQDPGSGSSRAPLHF	TGCGCCAGCAGCCAAGATCCGGGTTCGGGATCATCTAGGGCACCCCTCCACTTT	TRBJ1-6	-	TRBV4-1	-
CASTGTGVFEQYF	TGTGCCAGTACCGGGACAGGGGTATTCGAGCAGTACTTC	TRBJ2-7	TRBD1	TRBV28	-
CASSLVQFNEQFF	TGTGCCAGCAGCTTAGTCCAGTTCAATGAGCAGTTCTTC	TRBJ2-1	-	TRBV7-9	-
CASKEGSGLNQPQHF	TGTGCCAGCAAAGAGGGTAGTGGGCTCAATCAGCCCCAGCATTTT	TRBJ1-5	-	TRBV6-6	-
CASSGGLAETYEQYF	TGTGCCAGCAGTGGGGGACTAGCGGAAACCTACGAGCAGTACTTC	TRBJ2-7	TRBD2	TRBV7-9	-
CASRGQGTSYEQYF	TGTGCCAGCAGAGGACAGGGAACAAGCTACGAGCAGTACTTC	TRBJ2-7	TRBD1	TRBV2	once
CASSYSEDWGNQPQHF	TGTGCCAGCAGTTACTCAGAGGACTGGGGCAATCAGCCCCAGCATTTT	TRBJ1-5	-	TRBV6-6	-
CASSPSGRAGTGELFF	TGTGCCAGCAGCCCGAGCGGGAGGGCGGGTACCGGGGAGCTGTTTTTT	TRBJ2-2	TRBD2	TRBV7-8	-
CAISESGTIYEQYF	TGTGCCATCAGTGAGTCGGGGACTATCTACGAGCAGTACTTC	TRBJ2-7	TRBD2	TRBV10-3	-
CASSHSRGGSSYNEQFF	TGTGCCAGCAGCCATAGTCGGGGGGGGAGCTCCTACAATGAGCAGTTCTTC	TRBJ2-1	TRBD2	TRBV7-3	once